Reported below is one T cell receptor beta chain. Per germline, CDR1 SNHLY and CDR2 FYNNEI. V trimming: 6 bases; J trimming: 0 bases; junction bases outside the gene matches: 8. CDR3 length equals 15 residues. This sample was included in a study of blood T cell repertoires in COVID-19. This table comes from immunoSEQ multiplex PCR, and its TCRdb copy is limited to in-frame clones, with some not included. This sample has about 280,000 clones; about 88% occur once, and the top ten carry around 10%. V and J are TRBV2 and TRBJ2-7; 7 positions agree with TRBD2. The sequence derives from a woman younger than 45 with COVID-19, enrolled during active disease. What was sequenced was peripheral blood. The CDR3 region has the DNA TGTGCCAGCAGAGAGAGGGGCGGGAGCTCCTACGAGCAGTACTTC. Amino acid sequence: CASRERGGSSYEQYF.